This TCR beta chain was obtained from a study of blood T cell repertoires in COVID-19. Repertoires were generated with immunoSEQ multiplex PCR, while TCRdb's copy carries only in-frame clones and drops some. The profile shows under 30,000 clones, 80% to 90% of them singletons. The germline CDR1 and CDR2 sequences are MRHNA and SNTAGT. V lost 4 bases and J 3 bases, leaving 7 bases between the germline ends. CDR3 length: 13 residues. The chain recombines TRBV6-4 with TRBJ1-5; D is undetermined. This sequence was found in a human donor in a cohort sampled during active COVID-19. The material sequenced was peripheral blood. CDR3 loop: CASSVGANQPQHF. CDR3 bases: TGTGCCAGCAGTGTGGGAGCCAATCAGCCCCAGCATTTT.